This T cell receptor (beta chain) was recovered during a study of T cell repertoires in cytomegalovirus infection. Study as a whole: In public TCR beta signatures, there were indications of both CMV infection and matching HLA type. Study results and caveats: Across the ex vivo response, the dominant clonotypes were HLA-C-restricted CMV-specific TCR beta clonotypes.

V was pared by 3 bases and J by 3 bases, with 6 bases of the junction left unmatched. This CDR3 has 15 residues. CDR1 is MNHEY and CDR2 is SMNVEV in the germline V gene (reference sequence). TCRdb reprocessed the reads via MiXCR and lists one record per CDR3 protein. Among 450,000 to 550,000 distinct CDR3 sequences listed, 15% to 20% were seen once. This clonotype was found a few times. Its cognate antigen is unknown. This receptor was obtained from a human donor in good health (CMV status not recorded). Some clones in this sample may be carry-over from other donors' samples. The chain couples TRBV27 to TRBJ2-7; TRBD1 aligns across 9 bases. Material for sequencing was CD8+ T cells from PBMCs. The CDR3 protein is CASSFSGTGIYEQYF. DNA for the CDR3: TGTGCCAGCAGTTTTTCGGGGACAGGGATCTACGAGCAGTACTTC.